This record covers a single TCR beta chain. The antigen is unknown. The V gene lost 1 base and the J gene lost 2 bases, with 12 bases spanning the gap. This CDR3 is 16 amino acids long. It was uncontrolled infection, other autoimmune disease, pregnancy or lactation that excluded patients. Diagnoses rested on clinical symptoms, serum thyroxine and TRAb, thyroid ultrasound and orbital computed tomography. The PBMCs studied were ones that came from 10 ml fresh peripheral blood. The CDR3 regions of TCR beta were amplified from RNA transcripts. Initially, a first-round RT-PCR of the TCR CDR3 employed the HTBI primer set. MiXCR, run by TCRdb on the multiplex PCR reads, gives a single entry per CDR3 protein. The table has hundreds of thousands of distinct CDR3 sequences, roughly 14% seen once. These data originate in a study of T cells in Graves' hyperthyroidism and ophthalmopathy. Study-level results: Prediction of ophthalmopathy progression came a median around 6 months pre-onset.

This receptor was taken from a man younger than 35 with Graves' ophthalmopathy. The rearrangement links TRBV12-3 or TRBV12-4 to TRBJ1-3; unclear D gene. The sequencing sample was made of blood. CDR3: CASSLGTGNPGNTIYF. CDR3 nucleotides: TGTGCCAGCAGTTTAGGGACTGGGAATCCTGGAAACACCATATATTTT.